This is a list of T cell receptor beta chains from one sample in a study of shared clonotypes between healthy human individuals. Profiled with immunoSEQ multiplex PCR; TCRdb holds only in-frame clones, not every one. The sample contains millions of clones, approximately 93% of which appear only once. Sequencing input: naive CD4+ T cells from PBMCs. The source is a man younger than 35 in good health. Some clones in this sample may be carry-over from other donors' samples. CDR3s include the opening cysteine and the closing phenylalanine or tryptophan. Fields, in order: J gene, CDR3 length, V gene, D gene, clone size, CDR3 DNA, CDR3 protein. D genes are given only for firm matches. Clone sizes are given selectively: once, few, many, or a class where the clone is expanded.

j_gene: TRBJ2-7
len: 14
v_gene: TRBV2
d_gene: .
abundance: once
CDR3nt: TGTGCCAGCAGCCGCGGCGATAGAGCCTACGAGCAGTACTTC
CDR3aa: CASSRGDRAYEQYF

j_gene: TRBJ1-2
len: 14
v_gene: TRBV2
d_gene: .
abundance: .
CDR3nt: TGTGCCAGCAGTACAGGGATGATTAACTATGGCTACACCTTC
CDR3aa: CASSTGMINYGYTF

j_gene: TRBJ2-1
len: 15
v_gene: TRBV10-1
d_gene: .
abundance: .
CDR3nt: TGCGCCAGCAGTGAGTCGGCAGGGTACTACAATGAGCAGTTCTTC
CDR3aa: CASSESAGYYNEQFF

j_gene: TRBJ2-1
len: 14
v_gene: TRBV6-4
d_gene: .
abundance: .
CDR3nt: TGTGCCAGCAGTGAATTAGCGGTCGACAATGAGCAGTTCTTC
CDR3aa: CASSELAVDNEQFF

j_gene: TRBJ2-1
len: 10
v_gene: TRBV28
d_gene: .
abundance: .
CDR3nt: TGTGCCAGTTCGGGCCGATTGGAGTTCTTC
CDR3aa: CASSGRLEFF

j_gene: TRBJ2-1
len: 17
v_gene: TRBV19
d_gene: .
abundance: once
CDR3nt: TGTGCCAGTAGTGCAAACTCAGCGGGCTCGGGGTACAATGAGCAGTTCTTC
CDR3aa: CASSANSAGSGYNEQFF

j_gene: TRBJ2-3
len: 13
v_gene: TRBV6-5
d_gene: .
abundance: .
CDR3nt: TGTGCCAGCAGTTACGCGGCTCCCAGTACGCAGTATTTT
CDR3aa: CASSYAAPSTQYF

j_gene: TRBJ2-2
len: 13
v_gene: TRBV25-1
d_gene: TRBD2
abundance: .
CDR3nt: TGTGCCAGCAAACTAGCGGGAGCCGGGGAGCTGTTTTTT
CDR3aa: CASKLAGAGELFF

j_gene: TRBJ1-1
len: 17
v_gene: TRBV5-4
d_gene: TRBD1
abundance: .
CDR3nt: TGTGCCAGCAGCCCCAAACCCCCGGGACAGGGAACCACTGAAGCTTTCTTT
CDR3aa: CASSPKPPGQGTTEAFF

j_gene: TRBJ2-2
len: 16
v_gene: TRBV5-4
d_gene: TRBD2
abundance: .
CDR3nt: TGTGCCAGCAGCTCTCTAGCGGGAGTGAATCCCGGGGAGCTGTTTTTT
CDR3aa: CASSSLAGVNPGELFF

j_gene: TRBJ2-7
len: 14
v_gene: TRBV7-7
d_gene: TRBD1
abundance: .
CDR3nt: TGTGCCAGCAGCCAGGGACAGGGCCCGGACGAGCAGTACTTC
CDR3aa: CASSQGQGPDEQYF

j_gene: TRBJ2-4
len: 14
v_gene: TRBV18
d_gene: .
abundance: .
CDR3nt: TGTGCCAGCTCAGGGGGTGCGGGCAAAAACATTCAGTACTTC
CDR3aa: CASSGGAGKNIQYF

j_gene: TRBJ2-5
len: 16
v_gene: TRBV5-1
d_gene: TRBD2
abundance: .
CDR3nt: TGCGCCAGCAGCTTGGGACTAGCGGGAGGGCCTCAGACCCAGTACTTC
CDR3aa: CASSLGLAGGPQTQYF

j_gene: TRBJ1-1
len: 15
v_gene: TRBV7-2
d_gene: TRBD1
abundance: .
CDR3nt: TGTGCCAGCAGCAGACAGGGGTTTAAGAACACTGAAGCTTTCTTT
CDR3aa: CASSRQGFKNTEAFF

j_gene: TRBJ2-3
len: 15
v_gene: TRBV30
d_gene: TRBD2
abundance: .
CDR3nt: TGTGCCTGGAGTGTTGTGCGGGAGTGGGGAGATACGCAGTATTTT
CDR3aa: CAWSVVREWGDTQYF

j_gene: TRBJ1-5
len: 16
v_gene: TRBV10-1
d_gene: .
abundance: .
CDR3nt: TGCGCCAGCCGCCGACGGTCCGGGGCATTTTACCAGCCCCAGCATTTT
CDR3aa: CASRRRSGAFYQPQHF

j_gene: TRBJ1-4
len: 16
v_gene: TRBV28
d_gene: TRBD1
abundance: few
CDR3nt: TGTGCCAGCAGTTGGGGACAGACTGCAACTAATGAAAAACTGTTTTTT
CDR3aa: CASSWGQTATNEKLFF

j_gene: TRBJ2-1
len: 14
v_gene: TRBV7-3
d_gene: .
abundance: .
CDR3nt: TGTGCCAGCAGCTCCGGTTTGGGCGGGAATGAGCAGTTCTTC
CDR3aa: CASSSGLGGNEQFF

j_gene: TRBJ1-3
len: 18
v_gene: TRBV5-1
d_gene: .
abundance: .
CDR3nt: TGCGCCAGCAGCTTGGCCGATTCTGGCCTAAGCTCTGGAAACACCATATATTTT
CDR3aa: CASSLADSGLSSGNTIYF

j_gene: TRBJ1-2
len: 13
v_gene: TRBV19
d_gene: .
abundance: .
CDR3nt: TGTGCCAGTAGTCGAGGACTAAGATATGGCTACACCTTC
CDR3aa: CASSRGLRYGYTF

j_gene: TRBJ1-1
len: 13
v_gene: TRBV19
d_gene: TRBD1
abundance: many
CDR3nt: TGTGCCAGTGGGACAGGGATGGCTACTGAAGCTTTCTTT
CDR3aa: CASGTGMATEAFF

j_gene: TRBJ2-7
len: 14
v_gene: TRBV7-2
d_gene: TRBD2
abundance: .
CDR3nt: TGTGCCAGCAGCTTAGATTCCAGCGGGAGGGTGCAGTACTTC
CDR3aa: CASSLDSSGRVQYF

j_gene: TRBJ2-7
len: 15
v_gene: TRBV27
d_gene: TRBD1
abundance: .
CDR3nt: TGTGCCAGCAGTTTAGAGGGACAGGGGATCCCTCAGTGGTACTTC
CDR3aa: CASSLEGQGIPQWYF

j_gene: TRBJ2-1
len: 14
v_gene: TRBV28
d_gene: TRBD1
abundance: .
CDR3nt: TGTGCCAGCAGCAAAAACAGGGGTTACAATGAGCAGTTCTTC
CDR3aa: CASSKNRGYNEQFF

j_gene: TRBJ1-2
len: 13
v_gene: TRBV5-6
d_gene: TRBD1
abundance: .
CDR3nt: TGTGCCAGCAGATTAGACAGGGGCTATGGCTACACCTTC
CDR3aa: CASRLDRGYGYTF

j_gene: TRBJ2-7
len: 15
v_gene: TRBV19
d_gene: .
abundance: .
CDR3nt: TGTGCCAGTAGCCTGCGGCAGGGTGGGCCCTACGAGCAGTACTTC
CDR3aa: CASSLRQGGPYEQYF

j_gene: TRBJ1-4
len: 13
v_gene: TRBV18
d_gene: .
abundance: .
CDR3nt: TGTGCCAGCTCACCATTGACTAATGAAAAACTGTTTTTT
CDR3aa: CASSPLTNEKLFF

j_gene: TRBJ2-1
len: 13
v_gene: TRBV29-1
d_gene: .
abundance: .
CDR3nt: TGCAGCGTTACAGGGAGGGCCTACAATGAGCAGTTCTTC
CDR3aa: CSVTGRAYNEQFF

j_gene: TRBJ2-7
len: 15
v_gene: TRBV5-4
d_gene: TRBD2
abundance: .
CDR3nt: TGTGCCAGCACCCCGCCAGGGACTAGCGGGGGACGGCAGTACTTC
CDR3aa: CASTPPGTSGGRQYF

j_gene: TRBJ1-2
len: 13
v_gene: TRBV29-1
d_gene: .
abundance: .
CDR3nt: TGCAGCGTTGAGGTGCAAACTAACTATGGCTACACCTTC
CDR3aa: CSVEVQTNYGYTF

j_gene: TRBJ1-2
len: 15
v_gene: TRBV6-1
d_gene: .
abundance: .
CDR3nt: TGTGCCAGCAGTGAAAACGGGGGGGAGCAGGGTGGCTACACCTTC
CDR3aa: CASSENGGEQGGYTF

j_gene: TRBJ2-3
len: 11
v_gene: TRBV29-1
d_gene: TRBD2
abundance: once
CDR3nt: TGCAGCGGGGGACTAGCGGATACGCAGTATTTT
CDR3aa: CSGGLADTQYF

j_gene: TRBJ1-1
len: 12
v_gene: TRBV27
d_gene: .
abundance: .
CDR3nt: TGTGCCAGCATCGGAGATCCCGCTGAAGCTTTCTTT
CDR3aa: CASIGDPAEAFF

j_gene: TRBJ2-3
len: 16
v_gene: TRBV5-1
d_gene: .
abundance: .
CDR3nt: TGCGCCAGCAGCTTGGCATTCGGGAGAGCGACAGATACGCAGTATTTT
CDR3aa: CASSLAFGRATDTQYF

j_gene: TRBJ1-4
len: 22
v_gene: TRBV6-7
d_gene: TRBD1
abundance: .
CDR3nt: TGTGCCAGCAGTTACTATCACCTCGGAGGGGGCTTGAATATTATGGCTAATGAAAAACTGTTTTTT
CDR3aa: CASSYYHLGGGLNIMANEKLFF

j_gene: TRBJ2-2
len: 15
v_gene: TRBV9
d_gene: .
abundance: once
CDR3nt: TGTGCCAGCAGCGTAGTCACAGAGGCCAACGGGGAGCTGTTTTTT
CDR3aa: CASSVVTEANGELFF

j_gene: TRBJ1-1
len: 14
v_gene: TRBV7-2
d_gene: .
abundance: .
CDR3nt: TGTGCCAGCGGACGTGGGTGGGGGAACACTGAAGCTTTCTTT
CDR3aa: CASGRGWGNTEAFF

j_gene: TRBJ2-5
len: 15
v_gene: TRBV19
d_gene: .
abundance: .
CDR3nt: TGTGCCAGTACCTCAGGAGGGGGCACGTGGGAGACCCAGTACTTC
CDR3aa: CASTSGGGTWETQYF

j_gene: TRBJ2-5
len: 16
v_gene: TRBV4-3
d_gene: TRBD1
abundance: .
CDR3nt: TGCGCCAGCAGCCAAGAGGGGACAGGGGGCGGGGAGACCCAGTACTTC
CDR3aa: CASSQEGTGGGETQYF

j_gene: TRBJ2-7
len: 14
v_gene: TRBV19
d_gene: TRBD2
abundance: once
CDR3nt: TGTGCCAGTAGTTCCGGGACTATATCTACCGAGCAGTACTTC
CDR3aa: CASSSGTISTEQYF

j_gene: TRBJ2-5
len: 11
v_gene: TRBV30
d_gene: .
abundance: few
CDR3nt: TGTGCCTGGAGTGTAGGCGAGACCCAGTACTTC
CDR3aa: CAWSVGETQYF

j_gene: TRBJ2-1
len: 14
v_gene: TRBV28
d_gene: .
abundance: .
CDR3nt: TGTGCCAGCAGTCTACCGGGAACCTACAATGAGCAGTTCTTC
CDR3aa: CASSLPGTYNEQFF

j_gene: TRBJ2-3
len: 13
v_gene: TRBV7-3
d_gene: .
abundance: .
CDR3nt: TGTGCCAGCAGTTTGCGGGATGTAGATACGCAGTATTTT
CDR3aa: CASSLRDVDTQYF

j_gene: TRBJ1-3
len: 13
v_gene: TRBV2
d_gene: TRBD1
abundance: once
CDR3nt: TGTGCCAGCAGTTCCGACAGGGGTGACACCATATATTTT
CDR3aa: CASSSDRGDTIYF

j_gene: TRBJ1-4
len: 17
v_gene: TRBV11-2
d_gene: TRBD1
abundance: .
CDR3nt: TGTGCCAGCAGCACCCCCGGGGTGGGACAGGCGACAGAAAAACTGTTTTTT
CDR3aa: CASSTPGVGQATEKLFF

j_gene: TRBJ2-7
len: 16
v_gene: TRBV7-8
d_gene: .
abundance: .
CDR3nt: TGTGCCAGCAGCTTAGAGGAGGGCTCTTTCTCCTACGAGCAGTACTTC
CDR3aa: CASSLEEGSFSYEQYF

j_gene: TRBJ2-1
len: 16
v_gene: TRBV19
d_gene: TRBD2
abundance: .
CDR3nt: TGTGCCAGTAGTCTCACTCTAGCGGGAGGGCCCGATGAGCAGTTCTTC
CDR3aa: CASSLTLAGGPDEQFF

j_gene: TRBJ1-1
len: 14
v_gene: TRBV2
d_gene: .
abundance: .
CDR3nt: TGTGCCAGCGCCTCCTGGCTCCTGAACACTGAAGCTTTCTTT
CDR3aa: CASASWLLNTEAFF

j_gene: TRBJ2-2
len: 11
v_gene: TRBV27
d_gene: .
abundance: once
CDR3nt: TGTGCCAGCAGACGTACCGGGGAGCTGTTTTTT
CDR3aa: CASRRTGELFF

j_gene: TRBJ1-2
len: 19
v_gene: TRBV4-1
d_gene: TRBD1
abundance: once
CDR3nt: TGCGCCAGCAGCCAGGAAGAGAACTCAGGGACAGGGTTATCCTATGGCTACACCTTC
CDR3aa: CASSQEENSGTGLSYGYTF

j_gene: TRBJ2-5
len: 13
v_gene: TRBV27
d_gene: .
abundance: .
CDR3nt: TGTGCCAGCCGGGGAGGTCGTTGGGAGACCCAGTACTTC
CDR3aa: CASRGGRWETQYF

j_gene: TRBJ1-1
len: 11
v_gene: TRBV7-9
d_gene: .
abundance: .
CDR3nt: TGTGCCAGCAGGGATAACACTGAAGCTTTCTTT
CDR3aa: CASRDNTEAFF

j_gene: TRBJ2-7
len: 12
v_gene: TRBV29-1
d_gene: .
abundance: .
CDR3nt: TGCAGCGTTGCAGGGTTTTCCTACGAGCAGTACTTC
CDR3aa: CSVAGFSYEQYF